What follows are 27 T cell receptor beta chains derived from one specimen sequenced in a study of cytomegalovirus exposure and HLA in healthy donors. 13 Jbeta primers and 60 Vbeta primers were used for the PCR. Clones were read by immunoSEQ multiplex PCR, and TCRdb kept only the in-frame ones, dropping some. The sample holds 150,000 to 200,000 clones, 75% to 85% seen once. Source material: PBMCs. The receptors were sampled from a woman between 50 and 59 years old in good health and CMV-seronegative.

This clone has more than one count but fewer than ten. This chain connects TRBV4-3 to TRBJ1-2; D uncertain. The CDR3 totals 13 residues. From germline, CDR1 is LGHNA and CDR2 YSLEER. Trimming left V 0 bases short and J 4 bases short, with 6 bases between. This chain's CDR3 is CASSQDRSYGYTF. The CDR3 region has the DNA TGCGCCAGCAGCCAAGACAGATCCTATGGCTACACCTTC.

The CDR3 is CASSFGDRGSTDTQYF. CDR3 nucleotides: TGTGCCAGCAGCTTCGGGGACAGGGGAAGCACAGATACGCAGTATTTT. The J gene is TRBJ2-3, the V gene TRBV7-6; 10 positions match TRBD1. Trimming cost V 3 bases and J 0 bases; bases outside gene matches: 3. This CDR3 region has 16 residues. Looked up from germline, CDR1 is SGHVS and CDR2 is FNYEAQ.

V and J are TRBV5-8 and TRBJ1-2; maybe TRBD1 (6 bases). The CDR3 has 15 amino acids. Trimming stripped 0 bases from V and 6 bases from J, with 15 bases between. CDR1 is SGHTS and CDR2 is YDEGEE in the germline V gene. The CDR3 nucleotides read TGTGCCAGCAGCTTGGTTCCTGGGGGCTGGAATGGCTACACCTTC. This sequence encodes CASSLVPGGWNGYTF.

This clone was seen only a few times. The chain joins TRBV15 to TRBJ1-5; D call uncertain. V was clipped by 0 bases and J by 5 bases, with 5 bases between them. From germline, CDR1 is LNHNV and CDR2 YYDKDF (reference sequence). This CDR3 region has 13 residues. As DNA, the CDR3 is TGTGCCACCAGCAGAGATGAGGATCAGCCCCAGCATTTT. Translated: CATSRDEDQPQHF.

The chain links TRBV19 to TRBJ2-2, with D possibly being TRBD1 (6 bases). The CDR3 loop spans 14 amino acids. From germline, CDR1 is LNHDA and CDR2 SQIVND (reference sequence). Trimming took off 10 bases at V and 2 bases at J, with 14 bases between the two ends. This chain's CDR3 is CATGDNPNTGELFF. The CDR3 nucleotides read TGTGCCACTGGGGACAACCCAAACACCGGGGAGCTGTTTTTT.

The CDR3 DNA is TGTGCCAGCAGCACCGGGGACAGAATTGTTGAAAAACTGTTTTTT. Amino acids: CASSTGDRIVEKLFF. V usage is TRBV7-2 and J usage is TRBJ1-4; 7 nucleotides line up with TRBD1. The germline gives CDR1 SGHTA, CDR2 FQGNSA. The CDR3 covers 15 residues. V was pared by 5 bases and J by 7 bases, with 10 bases of the junction left unmatched. The full variable domain, completed using reference TRBV7-2 and TRBJ1-4, is GAGVSQSPSNKVTEKGKDVELRCDPISGHTALYWYRQSLGQGLEFLIYFQGNSAPDKSGLPSDRFSAERTGGSVSTLTIQRTQQEDSAVYLCASSTGDRIVEKLFFGSGTQLSVL.

The chain employs TRBV6-6 and TRBJ2-5, with D hard to call. Trimming took 5 bases from V and 2 from J, leaving 3 bases between them. The CDR3 length is 11 residues. The germline V gene has CDR1 MNHNY and CDR2 SVGAGI (reference sequence). CDR3 sequence: CASSEQETQYF. The CDR3 DNA reads TGTGCCAGCAGTGAGCAAGAGACCCAGTACTTC.

This rearrangement joins TRBV6-5 to TRBJ2-5, with 9 bases lining up with TRBD1. This CDR3 comprises 16 residues. Per the germline V gene, CDR1 is MNHEY and CDR2 is SVGAGI. The junction had 4 bases not matched to a gene; V was cut back by 0 bases and J by 2 bases. The chain's CDR3 is CASSYSTGGGQETQYF. For the CDR3, the DNA is TGTGCCAGCAGTTACTCGACAGGGGGTGGACAAGAGACCCAGTACTTC.

The V gene is TRBV19, the J gene TRBJ2-6, with 11 nucleotides matching TRBD1. The CDR3 is made up of 17 amino acids. Per the germline V gene, CDR1 is LNHDA and CDR2 is SQIVND (reference sequence). V was clipped by 6 bases and J by 0 bases; unmatched bases: 4. The DNA of the CDR3 is TGTGCCAGTAGGGACAGGGGGCAATACTCTGGGGCCAACGTCCTGACTTTC. Its protein is CASRDRGQYSGANVLTF. The full variable domain, rest sourced from reference TRBV19 and TRBJ2-6, is DGGITQSPKYLFRKEGQNVTLSCEQNLNHDAMYWYRQDPGQGLRLIYYSQIVNDFQKGDIAEGYSVSREKKESFPLTVTSAQKNPTAFYLCASRDRGQYSGANVLTFGAGSRLTVL.

The chain employs TRBV9 and TRBJ2-1; D gene unclear. This CDR3 has 16 residues. Germline assignment: CDR1 SGDLS and CDR2 YYNGEE. Trimming stripped 0 bases from V and 0 bases from J, with 10 bases between. The CDR3 spells CASSVDGGSSYNEQFF. The CDR3 DNA sequence: TGTGCCAGCAGCGTAGATGGCGGAAGCTCCTACAATGAGCAGTTCTTC.

This clone was detected only a few times. The chain joins TRBV6-5 to TRBJ1-1; D perhaps matches TRBD1 (5 bases). V lost 0 bases and J 5 bases, leaving 13 bases between the germline ends. This CDR3 contains 15 residues. From germline, CDR1 is MNHEY and CDR2 SVGAGI. Written as DNA, the CDR3 is TGTGCCAGCAGTTACTCCCAGGGTCGGCGAACTGAAGCTTTCTTT. As protein: CASSYSQGRRTEAFF.

The chain couples TRBV18 to TRBJ1-1; 10 bases map to TRBD1. Unmatched junction bases numbered 7, after V lost 5 bases and J lost 7 bases. This CDR3 spans 14 amino acids. The germline gives CDR1 KGHSH, CDR2 LQKENI. The CDR3 DNA is TGTGCCAGCTCAACAGCGGACAGGGGGGATGAAGCTTTCTTT. The encoded protein is CASSTADRGDEAFF.

As for this clone: The junction differs from germline at one of its ends, possibly a read error. The chain uses TRBV7-9 and TRBJ2-4, with D uncertain. The germline V gene encodes CDR1 SEHNR and CDR2 FQNEAQ (reference sequence). The CDR3 runs 16 residues. CDR3 loop: CASSLGRSLAKNVQYF. The CDR3 DNA reads as TGTGCCAGCAGCTTAGGGCGGAGTTTAGCCAAAAACGTTCAGTACTTC.

The chain joins TRBV28 to TRBJ1-6, with D possibly being TRBD1 (5 bases). The CDR3 has 14 residues. CDR1 is MDHEN, CDR2 SYDVKM, per germline. Trimming cost V 6 bases and J 9 bases, with 15 bases left between them. The CDR3 DNA reads as TGTGCCAGCAGCCCTCAACGGGGGGGTTCACCCCTCCACTTT. Its protein product is CASSPQRGGSPLHF.

The chain has TRBV7-2 and TRBJ1-1, with D uncertain. The germline V gene encodes CDR1 SGHTA and CDR2 FQGNSA. The V and J ends lost 2 bases and 2 bases respectively, with 12 bases between them. The CDR3 is made up of 15 amino acids. In DNA form, the CDR3 reads TGTGCCAGCAGCTTACAAGCGCGGGCCAACACTGAAGCTTTCTTT. Its translation: CASSLQARANTEAFF.

Only one count was recorded for this clone. The J gene is TRBJ2-3, the V gene TRBV5-1; perhaps TRBD1 as D (6 bases). CDR1 and CDR2 from the germline V gene are SGHRS and YFSETQ. V lost 3 bases, J lost 1 base, and 18 bases lay in between. This CDR3 is built from 17 residues. CDR3 in amino acids: CASSSGLMGAGTDTQYF. For the CDR3, the DNA is TGCGCCAGCAGCTCCGGCCTGATGGGGGCCGGCACAGATACGCAGTATTTT.

V is TRBV6-5 and J is TRBJ1-5, with TRBD1 identical over 7 bases. The CDR3 runs to 15 residues. The J segment lost 4 bases and the V segment lost 5 bases, leaving 8 bases of the junction unmatched. Germline V gives CDR1 MNHEY, CDR2 SVGAGI. The CDR3 sequence is CASSPNRGGNQPQHF. The CDR3 bases are TGTGCCAGCAGTCCGAACAGGGGTGGAAATCAGCCCCAGCATTTT.

This sequence joins TRBV6-6 and TRBJ2-1; 7 bases line up with TRBD1. This CDR3 contains 12 residues. After removal of 6 bases from V and 12 bases from J, the junction contained 8 bases not matched to a gene. CDR1 is MNHNY, CDR2 SVGAGI, per germline (reference sequence). CDR3 residues: CASSHGGQAQFF. Written as DNA, the CDR3 is TGTGCCAGCAGCCACGGAGGACAGGCGCAGTTCTTC.

J is TRBJ2-3 and V is TRBV28; the D gene is possibly TRBD1 (6 bases). The length of the CDR3 is 16 residues. Looked up from germline, CDR1 is MDHEN and CDR2 is SYDVKM. V gave up 6 bases and J gave up 1 base, with 17 bases separating them. This CDR3 is CASSLGQGPGTDTQYF. CDR3 bases: TGTGCCAGCAGCCTTGGGCAGGGGCCGGGCACAGATACGCAGTATTTT.

The rearrangement uses TRBV5-4 and TRBJ1-3, with a weak D call TRBD1 (5 bases). The germline gives CDR1 SGHNT, CDR2 YYREEE (reference sequence). The CDR3 is 15 residues long. Trimming removed 4 bases from V and 0 bases from J, with 11 bases in between. CDR3: CASSLAGGSGNTIYF. DNA for the CDR3: TGTGCCAGCAGCCTCGCGGGGGGCTCTGGAAACACCATATATTTT.

V gene TRBV14 combines with J gene TRBJ1-5, with D maybe TRBD1 (5 bases). The CDR3 spans 15 residues. Germline V gives CDR1 SGHDN, CDR2 FVKESK. Trimming removed 1 base at V and 4 bases at J, with 11 bases between. The CDR3 loop is CASSQGGGANQPQHF. CDR3 sequence (DNA): TGTGCCAGCAGCCAAGGTGGAGGGGCAAATCAGCCCCAGCATTTT.

V gene TRBV2 combines with J gene TRBJ2-1; 10 bases map to TRBD2. V dropped 3 bases and J dropped 0; count of bases not matched to a gene: 2. CDR1 and CDR2 (germline): SNHLY, FYNNEI. This CDR3 contains 16 residues. Here the CDR3 reads CASSDLAGASYNEQFF. CDR3 bases: TGTGCCAGCAGTGACCTAGCGGGGGCCTCCTACAATGAGCAGTTCTTC.

V usage is TRBV18 and J usage is TRBJ2-1; TRBD2 is a possible D gene (6 bases). Trimming cost V 2 bases and J 5 bases, with 19 bases left between them. Germline V CDR1 and CDR2: KGHSH, LQKENI. This CDR3 comprises 17 residues. CDR3 sequence reads: CASSPTPRRGVNNEQFF. DNA for the CDR3: TGTGCCAGCTCACCAACACCCCGGAGGGGCGTAAACAATGAGCAGTTCTTC.

The V and J genes are TRBV10-3 and TRBJ1-1, with 7 bases matching TRBD1. Germline V CDR1 and CDR2: ENHRY, SYGVKD. The CDR3 totals 15 residues. V lost 0 bases, J lost 4 bases, and 5 bases stayed unmatched. The CDR3 sequence is CAISESLDRVTEAFF. CDR3 nucleotides: TGTGCCATCAGTGAGTCCTTAGACAGGGTCACTGAAGCTTTCTTT.

J is TRBJ1-1 and V is TRBV5-1; weak D call: TRBD1 (5 bases). This CDR3 has 15 amino acids. Deletions cut 5 bases from V and 1 base from J, with 15 bases between. CDR1 is SGHRS, CDR2 YFSETQ, per germline. The CDR3 sequence: CASRVAGRGNTEAFF. The DNA for the CDR3 is TGCGCCAGCAGGGTCGCGGGGCGAGGGAACACTGAAGCTTTCTTT.

This clone was counted only a few times. At the DNA level, this CDR3 is encoded by other sequences in the same sample as well. The V call is TRBV9, the J call TRBJ2-7, with D possibly being TRBD2 (5 bases). The germline V and J ends were trimmed by 0 bases and 0 bases, with 7 bases remaining between them. The V gene's germline CDR1 is SGDLS and CDR2 YYNGEE. The length of the CDR3 is 14 residues. The CDR3 DNA sequence: TGTGCCAGCAGCGTAGGAGGGAGCTCCTACGAGCAGTACTTC. This sequence encodes CASSVGGSSYEQYF. Full variable domain (outside the CDR3, taken from reference TRBV9 and TRBJ2-7): DSGVTQTPKHLITATGQRVTLRCSPRSGDLSVYWYQQSLDQGLQFLIQYYNGEERAKGNILERFSAQQFPDLHSELNLSSLELGDSALYFCASSVGGSSYEQYFGPGTRLTVT.

J is TRBJ2-2 and V is TRBV29-1, with 7 bases identical to TRBD1. CDR3 length: 15 residues. Germline CDR1 is SQVTM and CDR2 is ANQGSEA. Trimming removed 6 bases from V and 4 bases from J; junction bases left unmatched: 11. The CDR3 here is CSVGTVGGLTGELFF. The CDR3 DNA follows: TGCAGCGTCGGGACAGTCGGCGGCCTCACCGGGGAGCTGTTTTTT.